Presented here are 4 T cell receptor beta chains from one specimen sequenced in a study of identical twins. Via MiXCR, TCRdb re-called the 5' RACE reads, giving one row per CDR3 protein. The table has nearly 900,000 distinct CDR3 sequences, about 12% seen once. These data also featured in a second study, about yellow fever vaccine responses in identical twins.

The specimen sequenced was PBMCs. These TCRs come from a young woman in good health.

V and J are TRBV5-6 and TRBJ2-3; TRBD2 aligns across 7 bases. The germline V gene encodes CDR1 SGHDT and CDR2 YYEEEE. The CDR3 is 18 residues long. Losses at the gene ends were 2 bases for V and 4 bases for J; bases not matched to a gene: 16. The DNA for the CDR3 is TGTGCCAGCAGCTTTAGATTGAGCCGACTAGCTAGGTCAGATACGCAGTATTTT. The encoded protein is CASSFRLSRLARSDTQYF.

This clonotype was seen more than once but under ten times. The chain is built from TRBV5-1 and TRBJ2-1; 8 bases align to TRBD2. The germline gives CDR1 SGHRS, CDR2 YFSETQ. Trimming took 4 bases from V and 9 from J; bases not matched to a gene: 9. The CDR3 runs 14 residues. CDR3 sequence reads: CASSEGLVVSEQFF. CDR3 DNA sequence: TGCGCCAGCAGCGAGGGACTAGTAGTTAGTGAGCAGTTCTTC.

This clonotype has only a few counts. This chain connects TRBV5-1 to TRBJ2-5; possible D gene TRBD2, 6 bases. V was pared by 0 bases and J by 5 bases, with 14 bases between. The CDR3 covers 15 residues. The V gene's germline CDR1 is SGHRS and CDR2 YFSETQ. The CDR3 here is CASSLGGTAGETQYF. In nucleotides, the CDR3 is TGCGCCAGCAGCTTGGGCGGGACCGCGGGGGAGACCCAGTACTTC.

This clonotype was seen many times. The V gene is TRBV12-3 or TRBV12-4, the J gene TRBJ2-1; 8 positions agree with TRBD1. This CDR3 is 12 amino acids long. Trimming cost V 5 bases and J 12 bases; bases outside gene matches: 6. The CDR3 DNA sequence: TGTGCCAGCAGTCCTACAGGGGGATTGCAGTTCTTC. This sequence encodes CASSPTGGLQFF.